The next 15 T cell receptor beta chains were all read from a single sample in a study of cytomegalovirus exposure and HLA in healthy donors. Data came from immunoSEQ multiplex PCR; TCRdb stores just in-frame clones and leaves some out. The sample holds 150,000 to 200,000 clones, roughly nine tenths seen once. Material for sequencing was PBMCs. These receptors were collected from a woman under 30 in good health and CMV-seropositive.

CDR3 bases: TGTGCCAGCAGCGTGGACTCCCGAGCGGGAGGGCCCCATGAGCAGTTCTTC. Its protein is CASSVDSRAGGPHEQFF. This sequence joins TRBV9 and TRBJ2-1; 10 nucleotides line up with TRBD2. The germline V gene has CDR1 SGDLS and CDR2 YYNGEE. Trimming at V came to 2 bases and at J to 8 bases, leaving 13 bases not matched to a gene. This CDR3 has 17 amino acids.

V is TRBV4-1 and J is TRBJ2-7, with 8 nucleotides matching TRBD2. CDR3 size: 17 residues. J was trimmed by 4 bases and V by 1 base; bases with no gene match: 12. Germline assignment: CDR1 MGHRA and CDR2 YSYEKL. The CDR3 here is CASSQAPVSGSQYEQYF. The CDR3 DNA reads as TGCGCCAGCAGCCAAGCCCCCGTAAGCGGGAGCCAGTACGAGCAGTACTTC.

The rearrangement uses TRBV9 and TRBJ2-5, with D hard to call. Trimming pared 4 bases from V and 1 base from J, leaving 5 bases between. The germline V gene encodes CDR1 SGDLS and CDR2 YYNGEE. This CDR3 contains 12 residues. CDR3 protein: CASSSTQETQYF. CDR3 in DNA: TGTGCCAGCAGCAGCACCCAAGAGACCCAGTACTTC.

As regards this clone: Other DNA sequences in the same sample also yield this CDR3. V and J are TRBV30 and TRBJ1-1; tentative D call: TRBD1 (6 bases). The CDR3 sequence is 14 residues long. Germline assignment: CDR1 GTSNPN and CDR2 SVGIG (reference sequence). Trimming cost V 3 bases and J 1 base, with 12 bases left between them. CDR3 coding DNA: TGTGCCTGGAGCCCGGGGACAACGAACACTGAAGCTTTCTTT. Its protein is CAWSPGTTNTEAFF.

The rearrangement uses TRBV27 and TRBJ2-7, with D perhaps matching TRBD2 (5 bases). Germline-derived CDR1 and CDR2 are MNHEY and SMNVEV (reference sequence). The CDR3 is 17 residues long. V lost 6 bases to trimming and J lost 5 bases, with 26 bases between them. The CDR3, as DNA: TGTGCCAGCAGCCGATTTGGGCCTCCGGGGAAACTTAACGAGCAGTACTTC. Protein sequence: CASSRFGPPGKLNEQYF.

The J gene is TRBJ2-7, the V gene TRBV5-4; tentatively, D is TRBD2 (7 bases). The CDR3 is 15 amino acids. Germline CDR1 is SGHNT and CDR2 is YYREEE (reference sequence). The V gene lost 0 bases and the J gene lost 5 bases, with 15 bases spanning the gap. CDR3 sequence: CASSLGGGGPHEQYF. CDR3 sequence (DNA): TGTGCCAGCAGCTTGGGGGGGGGCGGGCCCCACGAGCAGTACTTC.

The V call is TRBV7-9, the J call TRBJ1-2; no reliable D call. CDR1 is SEHNR and CDR2 is FQNEAQ in the germline V gene (reference sequence). The CDR3 is 16 amino acids. Trimming took off 0 bases at V and 6 bases at J, with 17 bases between the two ends. The CDR3 reads CASSLAGGETSHGYTF. CDR3 bases: TGTGCCAGCAGCTTAGCCGGTGGGGAGACATCCCATGGCTACACCTTC.

The rearrangement links TRBV28 to TRBJ2-1; 8 bases fit TRBD2. V lost 5 bases and J lost 7; bases outside the gene matches: 7. There are 14 residues in the CDR3. Germline lookup yields CDR1 MDHEN and CDR2 SYDVKM. CDR3 bases: TGTGCCAGCAGTGTTAGCGGGGCAGGGAATGAGCAGTTCTTC. It codes for CASSVSGAGNEQFF.

The chain recombines TRBV7-9 with TRBJ1-6, with 7 bases lining up with TRBD1. The trim removed 5 bases at V and 9 bases at J, leaving 7 bases unmatched. CDR1 and CDR2 from the germline V gene are SEHNR and FQNEAQ (reference sequence). The CDR3 is 14 amino acids. Here the CDR3 reads CASSGDRSFSPLHF. CDR3 sequence (DNA): TGTGCCAGCAGCGGGGACAGATCCTTTTCACCCCTCCACTTT.

The rearrangement uses TRBV25-1 and TRBJ2-7, with D hard to call. TRBJ2-1 matches the DNA end more closely, so the J call is doubtful. The CDR3 runs to 13 residues. CDR1 and CDR2 (germline): MGHDK, SYGVNS. The CDR3 nucleotides are TGTGCCAGCAGCCAACCCCGGGACAATGAGCAGTTCTTC. Its translation is CASSQPRDNEQFF.

The genes are TRBV9 and TRBJ2-3; possibly TRBD2 for D (7 bases). The V end lost 0 bases, the J end lost 2 bases, and 10 bases lay between the germline ends. The CDR3 consists of 15 residues. Germline values: CDR1 SGDLS, CDR2 YYNGEE. CDR3 DNA sequence: TGTGCCAGCAGCGTAGCCGGGGGGCCCACAGATACGCAGTATTTT. It encodes CASSVAGGPTDTQYF.

The sample holds one count of this clone. This sequence joins TRBV29-1 and TRBJ2-2; tentatively, D is TRBD1 (6 bases). CDR1 and CDR2 (germline): SQVTM, ANQGSEA. The V and J ends lost 2 bases and 2 bases respectively, with 9 bases between them. The CDR3 contains 14 residues. CDR3 loop: CSVETGLNTGELFF. CDR3 in DNA: TGCAGCGTTGAAACAGGGCTTAACACCGGGGAGCTGTTTTTT.

In the case of this clone: At one end the junction does not follow the germline gene, possibly because of a read error. The J gene is TRBJ1-5, the V gene TRBV2; D perhaps matches TRBD1 (5 bases). CDR3 length: 14 residues. CDR1 is SNHLY and CDR2 is FYNNEI in the germline V gene. DNA of the CDR3: TGCGCCAGCAGTGGTAGGGGCAGCAATCAGCCCCAGCATTTT. Protein: CASSGRGSNQPQHF.

This clone was seen only a few times. The gene calls are TRBV4-2 and TRBJ1-2; D uncertain. This CDR3 contains 16 residues. From germline, CDR1 is LGHNA and CDR2 YNFKEQ. Trimming cost V 0 bases and J 4 bases, with 15 bases left between them. The CDR3 coding sequence is TGTGCCAGCAGCCAAGATCCCCCGGGGAACAGCTATGGCTACACCTTC. Its translation is CASSQDPPGNSYGYTF.

The gene calls are TRBV7-2 and TRBJ2-2, with D perhaps matching TRBD2 (5 bases). The germline CDR1 and CDR2 sequences are SGHTA and FQGNSA. This CDR3 is built from 15 residues. The V end was cut by 1 base, the J end by 5 bases, with 11 bases between. The CDR3 nucleotides read TGTGCCAGCAGCTTAGATAGGAGGAGAACCGGGGAGCTGTTTTTT. It codes for CASSLDRRRTGELFF.